These 10 T cell receptor beta chains originate from one sample sequenced in a study of blood T cell repertoires in COVID-19. Libraries were prepared by immunoSEQ multiplex PCR; TCRdb keeps only in-frame clonotypes and omits some of them. The repertoire includes around 250,000 clones, approximately 83% of them detected once, and approximately 2% sits in the top ten. The sample consisted of PBMCs or T cells enriched from blood (not recorded which). The receptors were sampled from a woman in her forties or fifties who had recovered from COVID-19.

The genes are TRBV5-4 and TRBJ2-5; 8 bases are shared with TRBD2. CDR3 length: 16 amino acids. V dropped 4 bases and J dropped 5; count of bases not matched to a gene: 13. The germline CDR1 and CDR2 sequences are SGHNT and YYREEE (reference sequence). CDR3 nucleotide sequence: TGTGCCAGCAGCCCCGGAGGTAGCGGGAATCGGGAGACCCAGTACTTC. It yields the protein CASSPGGSGNRETQYF.

V gene TRBV5-1 combines with J gene TRBJ2-1, with 7 bases that match TRBD2. Per the germline V gene, CDR1 is SGHRS and CDR2 is YFSETQ. The CDR3 totals 13 residues. Trimming at V came to 1 base and at J to 10 bases, leaving 5 bases not matched to a gene. The CDR3 DNA reads TGCGCCAGCAGCTTGAATTTGGGACTAGAGCAGTTCTTC. This sequence encodes CASSLNLGLEQFF.

This clone was seen a handful of times. J is TRBJ1-5 and V is TRBV6-5; weak D call: TRBD1 (5 bases). V was clipped by 7 bases and J by 5 bases, with 12 bases between them. Germline lookup yields CDR1 MNHEY and CDR2 SVGAGI. This CDR3 is 13 amino acids long. The chain's CDR3 is CASKATADQPQHF. The CDR3 DNA reads as TGTGCCAGCAAGGCGACAGCAGATCAGCCCCAGCATTTT.

The chain carries TRBV7-2 and TRBJ1-3; a weak D match, TRBD1 (6 bases). Germline CDR1 and CDR2: SGHTA and FQGNSA. The CDR3 runs 16 residues. The V end lost 2 bases, the J end lost 2 bases, and 13 bases lay between the germline ends. This chain's CDR3 is CASSLSMGTTGNTIYF. The CDR3, as DNA: TGTGCCAGCAGCTTAAGTATGGGGACAACTGGAAACACCATATATTTT.

This chain uses TRBV9 with TRBJ2-3; TRBD2 matches 9 bases. The length of the CDR3 is 15 residues. V was clipped by 3 bases and J by 0 bases; unmatched bases: 2. The V gene's germline CDR1 is SGDLS and CDR2 YYNGEE. This chain's CDR3 is CASSASGTSTDTQYF. CDR3 DNA sequence: TGTGCCAGCAGCGCTAGCGGGACTAGCACAGATACGCAGTATTTT.

The gene calls are TRBV7-9 and TRBJ1-2; 9 bases line up with TRBD1. This CDR3 is 15 amino acids long. Trimming removed 5 bases from V and 2 bases from J; junction bases left unmatched: 6. Germline V lookup: CDR1 SEHNR, CDR2 FQNEAQ (reference sequence). Here the CDR3 DNA reads TGTGCCAGCAGCCAGTGGGACAGGGCCAACTATGGCTACACCTTC. Encoded protein: CASSQWDRANYGYTF.

The rearrangement uses TRBV5-4 and TRBJ2-3; 13 bases map to TRBD2. The CDR3 is 16 residues long. CDR1 and CDR2 from the germline V gene are SGHNT and YYREEE (reference sequence). V shed 4 bases, J shed 0 bases, and the junction held 2 bases outside the gene matches. CDR3 nucleotides: TGTGCCAGCAGCAAGGGACTAGCGGGAAGCACAGATACGCAGTATTTT. Its protein product is CASSKGLAGSTDTQYF.

The chain combines TRBV27 with TRBJ2-7; 7 nucleotides match TRBD1. The germline V gene has CDR1 MNHEY and CDR2 SMNVEV (reference sequence). J lost 5 bases, V lost 5 bases, and 9 bases had no gene match. This CDR3 is 14 amino acids long. The CDR3 is CASSDRAPGDEQYF. The CDR3 DNA is TGTGCCAGCAGTGACAGGGCTCCCGGGGACGAGCAGTACTTC.

This sequence joins TRBV15 and TRBJ1-3, with TRBD1 as a possible D gene (6 bases). The CDR3 consists of 16 residues. The germline CDR1 and CDR2 sequences are LNHNV and YYDKDF (reference sequence). Trimming pared 3 bases from V and 1 base from J, leaving 13 bases between. CDR3 amino acids: CATSRGPGASGNTIYF. The CDR3 nucleotides read TGTGCCACCAGCAGGGGACCAGGGGCGTCTGGAAACACCATATATTTT. Based on the CDR3 plus reference TRBV15 and TRBJ1-3, the full variable domain is DAMVIQNPRYQVTQFGKPVTLSCSQTLNHNVMYWYQQKSSQAPKLLFHYYDKDFNNEADTPDNFQSRRPNTSFCFLDIRSPGLGDTAMYLCATSRGPGASGNTIYFGEGSWLTVV.

The sample holds a few counts of this clone. The genes are TRBV6-5 and TRBJ2-7, with 9 bases that match TRBD2. Per the germline V gene, CDR1 is MNHEY and CDR2 is SVGAGI. This CDR3 spans 16 amino acids. V was pared by 6 bases and J by 0 bases, with 9 bases of the junction left unmatched. The CDR3 reads CASRYASGTSSYEQYF. CDR3 bases: TGTGCCAGCAGATACGCTAGCGGGACAAGCTCCTACGAGCAGTACTTC.